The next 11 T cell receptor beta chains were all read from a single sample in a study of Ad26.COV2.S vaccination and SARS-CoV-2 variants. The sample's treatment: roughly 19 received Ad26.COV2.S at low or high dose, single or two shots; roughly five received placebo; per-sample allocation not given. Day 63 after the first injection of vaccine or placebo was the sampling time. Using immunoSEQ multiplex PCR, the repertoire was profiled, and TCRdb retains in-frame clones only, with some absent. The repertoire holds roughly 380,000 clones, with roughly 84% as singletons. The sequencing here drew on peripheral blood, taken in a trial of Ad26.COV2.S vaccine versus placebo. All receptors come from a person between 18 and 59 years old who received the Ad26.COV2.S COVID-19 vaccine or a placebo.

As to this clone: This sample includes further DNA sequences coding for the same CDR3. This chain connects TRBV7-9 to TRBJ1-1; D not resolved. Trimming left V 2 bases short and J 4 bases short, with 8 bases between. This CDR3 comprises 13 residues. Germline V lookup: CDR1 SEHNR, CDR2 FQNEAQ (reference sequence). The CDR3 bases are TGTGCCAGCAGCTTAAACCCGGGCACTGAAGCTTTCTTT. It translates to CASSLNPGTEAFF. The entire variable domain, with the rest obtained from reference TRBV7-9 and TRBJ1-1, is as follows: DTGVSQNPRHKITKRGQNVTFRCDPISEHNRLYWYRQTLGQGPEFLTYFQNEAQLEKSRLLSDRFSAERPKGSFSTLEIQRTEQGDSAMYLCASSLNPGTEAFFGQGTRLTVV.

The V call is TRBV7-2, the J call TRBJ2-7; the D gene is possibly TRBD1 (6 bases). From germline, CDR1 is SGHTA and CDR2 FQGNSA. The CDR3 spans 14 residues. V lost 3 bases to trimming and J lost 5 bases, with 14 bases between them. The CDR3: CASSFLQGVDEQYF. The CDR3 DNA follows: TGTGCCAGCAGCTTCTTACAGGGCGTCGACGAGCAGTACTTC.

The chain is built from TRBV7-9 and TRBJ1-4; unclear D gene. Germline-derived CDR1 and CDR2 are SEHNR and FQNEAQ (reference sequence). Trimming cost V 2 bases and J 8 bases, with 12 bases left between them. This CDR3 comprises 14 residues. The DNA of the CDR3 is TGTGCCAGCAGCTTATTGCCGGCCCAAGAAAAACTGTTTTTT. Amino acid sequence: CASSLLPAQEKLFF.

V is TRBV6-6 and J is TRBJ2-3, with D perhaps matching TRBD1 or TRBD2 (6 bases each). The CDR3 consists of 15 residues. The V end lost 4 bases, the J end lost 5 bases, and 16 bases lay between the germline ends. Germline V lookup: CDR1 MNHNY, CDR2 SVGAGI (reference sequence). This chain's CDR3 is CASSSTWGAGDTQYF. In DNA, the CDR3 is TGTGCCAGCAGTTCGACGTGGGGGGCTGGAGATACGCAGTATTTT.

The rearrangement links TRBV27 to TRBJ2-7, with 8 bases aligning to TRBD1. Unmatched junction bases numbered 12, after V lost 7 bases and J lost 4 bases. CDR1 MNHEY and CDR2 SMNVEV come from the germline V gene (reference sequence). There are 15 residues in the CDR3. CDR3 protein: CASTPGPGGAYEQYF. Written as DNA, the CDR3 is TGTGCCAGCACCCCGGGTCCAGGGGGCGCGTACGAGCAGTACTTC.

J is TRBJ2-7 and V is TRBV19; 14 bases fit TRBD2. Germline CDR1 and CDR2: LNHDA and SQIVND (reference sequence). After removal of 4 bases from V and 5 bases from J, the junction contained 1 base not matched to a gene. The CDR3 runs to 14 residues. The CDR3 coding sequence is TGTGCCAGTAGTAAGGGACTAGCGGGAGACGAGCAGTACTTC. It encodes CASSKGLAGDEQYF.

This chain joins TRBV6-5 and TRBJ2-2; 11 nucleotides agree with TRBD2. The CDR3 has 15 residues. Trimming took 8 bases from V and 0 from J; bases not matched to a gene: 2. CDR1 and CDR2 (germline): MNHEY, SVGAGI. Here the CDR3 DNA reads TGTGCCAGCTTTAGCGGGAGGGCGAACACCGGGGAGCTGTTTTTT. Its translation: CASFSGRANTGELFF.

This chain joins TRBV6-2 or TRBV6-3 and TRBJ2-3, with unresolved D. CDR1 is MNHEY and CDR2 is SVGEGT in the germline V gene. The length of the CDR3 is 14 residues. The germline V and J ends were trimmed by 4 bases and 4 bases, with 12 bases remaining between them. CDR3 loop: CASSSRRLSDTQYF. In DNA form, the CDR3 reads TGTGCCAGCAGTTCTAGGCGTCTATCAGATACGCAGTATTTT.

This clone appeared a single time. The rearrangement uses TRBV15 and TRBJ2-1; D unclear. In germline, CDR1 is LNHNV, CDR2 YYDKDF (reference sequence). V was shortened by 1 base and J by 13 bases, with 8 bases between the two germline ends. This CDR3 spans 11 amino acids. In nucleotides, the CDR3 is TGTGCCACCAGCAGAGCCAGTCGTCAGTTCTTC. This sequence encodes CATSRASRQFF.

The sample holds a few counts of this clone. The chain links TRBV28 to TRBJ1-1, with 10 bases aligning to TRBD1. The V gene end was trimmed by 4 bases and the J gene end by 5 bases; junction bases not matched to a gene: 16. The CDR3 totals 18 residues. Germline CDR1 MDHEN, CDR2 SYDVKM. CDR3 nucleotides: TGTGCCAGCAGTTCGGGGTACGGGACAGGGGCGCCCCTAACTGAAGCTTTCTTT. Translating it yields CASSSGYGTGAPLTEAFF.

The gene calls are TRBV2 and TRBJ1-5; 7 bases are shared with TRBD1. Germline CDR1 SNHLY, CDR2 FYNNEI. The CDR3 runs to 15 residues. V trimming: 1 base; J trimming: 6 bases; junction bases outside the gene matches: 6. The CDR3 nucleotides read TGTGCCAGCAGTGAAGGAAGGGGGCTAGGTCAGCCCCAGCATTTT. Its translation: CASSEGRGLGQPQHF.